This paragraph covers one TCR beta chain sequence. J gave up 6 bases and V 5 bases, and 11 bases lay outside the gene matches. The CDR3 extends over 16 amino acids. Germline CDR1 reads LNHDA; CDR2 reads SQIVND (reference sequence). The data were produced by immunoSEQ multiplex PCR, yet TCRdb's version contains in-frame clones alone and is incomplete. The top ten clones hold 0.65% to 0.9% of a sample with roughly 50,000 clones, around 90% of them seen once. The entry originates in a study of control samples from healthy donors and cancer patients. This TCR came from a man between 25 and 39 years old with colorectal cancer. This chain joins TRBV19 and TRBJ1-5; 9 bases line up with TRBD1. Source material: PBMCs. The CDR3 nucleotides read TGTGCCAGTAGTTTCCCAGTAACAGGGGGCCGTCAGCCCCAGCATTTT. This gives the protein CASSFPVTGGRQPQHF.